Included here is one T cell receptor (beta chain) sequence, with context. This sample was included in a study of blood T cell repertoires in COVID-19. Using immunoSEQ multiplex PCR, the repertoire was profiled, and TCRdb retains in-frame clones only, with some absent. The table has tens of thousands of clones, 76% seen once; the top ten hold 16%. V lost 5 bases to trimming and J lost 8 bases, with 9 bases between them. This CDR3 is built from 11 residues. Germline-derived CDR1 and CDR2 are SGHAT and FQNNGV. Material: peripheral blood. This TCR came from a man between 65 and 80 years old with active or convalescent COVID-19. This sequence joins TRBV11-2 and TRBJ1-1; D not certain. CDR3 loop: CASSNRREAFF. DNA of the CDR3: TGTGCCAGCAGCAATAGGAGGGAAGCTTTCTTT.